These 21 T cell receptor beta chains share one sample of origin, sequenced in a study of blood T cell repertoires in COVID-19 (dated by TCRdb to 2020 to 2021). To prepare the library, the immunoSEQ multiplex PCR assay was applied. TCRdb carries this immuneACCESS record with in-frame sequences only. Its versions omit some clonotypes, under half of them owing to an unresolved V gene in the studies checked, with the rest unexplained. Here the sample has 250,000 to 350,000 clones; 80% to 90% occur a single time. The leading ten clones occupy about 3% of the sample. Sequencing was performed on peripheral blood. Source of these receptors: a woman aged 25 to 45 with active or convalescent COVID-19.

This clone was seen just once. The CDR3: CASSYSGQGANEQYF. The DNA for the CDR3 is TGTGCCAGCAGTTACTCGGGACAGGGGGCAAACGAGCAGTACTTC. This rearrangement joins TRBV6-6 to TRBJ2-7; 12 bases fit TRBD1. Germline V gives CDR1 MNHNY, CDR2 SVGAGI (reference sequence). This CDR3 is 15 amino acids long. J was trimmed by 5 bases and V by 0 bases; bases with no gene match: 2.

The chain employs TRBV9 and TRBJ1-2; D possibly corresponds to TRBD1 (5 bases). Trimming removed 7 bases at V and 8 bases at J, with 18 bases between. The CDR3 spans 13 residues. Germline CDR1 reads SGDLS; CDR2 reads YYNGEE. This CDR3 reads CASAPGDWSGYTF. CDR3 in DNA: TGTGCCAGCGCCCCGGGGGACTGGAGCGGCTACACCTTC.

Here the CDR3 DNA reads TGTGCCAGCAGCCTTCGGACAGGGAGGAATACTGAAGCTTTCTTT. This gives the protein CASSLRTGRNTEAFF. The chain joins TRBV14 to TRBJ1-1; 8 positions agree with TRBD1. From germline, CDR1 is SGHDN and CDR2 FVKESK. CDR3 size: 15 residues. V lost 4 bases and J lost 5; bases outside the gene matches: 9. The full variable domain, in which reference TRBV14 and TRBJ1-1 provide the parts outside the CDR3, is EAGVTQFPSHSVIEKGQTVTLRCDPISGHDNLYWYRRVMGKEIKFLLHFVKESKQDESGMPNNRFLAERTGGTYSTLKVQPAELEDSGVYFCASSLRTGRNTEAFFGQGTRLTVV.

The chain combines TRBV7-2 with TRBJ2-1; 7 nucleotides agree with TRBD2. Germline assignment: CDR1 SGHTA and CDR2 FQGNSA. V gave up 5 bases and J gave up 4 bases; unmatched junction bases: 5. There are 14 residues in the CDR3. In DNA form, the CDR3 reads TGTGCCAGCAGCCAAACTAGCGAATACAATGAGCAGTTCTTC. It translates to CASSQTSEYNEQFF.

This clone appeared a few times. This rearrangement joins TRBV29-1 to TRBJ1-1; possibly TRBD1 for D (5 bases). V lost 5 bases and J 0 bases, leaving 16 bases between the germline ends. The CDR3 length is 15 residues. CDR1 is SQVTM, CDR2 ANQGSEA, per germline. CDR3 sequence reads: CSVKTQGGMNTEAFF. CDR3 DNA sequence: TGCAGCGTTAAGACTCAGGGAGGGATGAACACTGAAGCTTTCTTT.

The V gene is TRBV19, the J gene TRBJ2-7, with TRBD2 identical over 10 bases. The trim removed 3 bases at V and 0 bases at J, leaving 5 bases unmatched. Per the germline V gene, CDR1 is LNHDA and CDR2 is SQIVND (reference sequence). CDR3 length: 16 residues. The DNA of the CDR3 is TGTGCCAGTAGTATCCAGCGGGGGGGCTACTCCTACGAGCAGTACTTC. Translating it yields CASSIQRGGYSYEQYF. Based on the CDR3 plus reference TRBV19 and TRBJ2-7, the full variable domain is DGGITQSPKYLFRKEGQNVTLSCEQNLNHDAMYWYRQDPGQGLRLIYYSQIVNDFQKGDIAEGYSVSREKKESFPLTVTSAQKNPTAFYLCASSIQRGGYSYEQYFGPGTRLTVT.

This clone was observed a few times. The J gene is TRBJ1-6, the V gene TRBV5-4; 9 bases agree with TRBD1. Germline CDR1 SGHNT, CDR2 YYREEE (reference sequence). The CDR3 loop spans 17 amino acids. V dropped 0 bases and J dropped 9; count of bases not matched to a gene: 10. The CDR3 sequence: CASSLDRTGVIRSPLHF. CDR3 nucleotide sequence: TGTGCCAGCAGCTTGGATAGGACAGGGGTTATCCGTTCACCCCTCCACTTT.

V is TRBV4-2 and J is TRBJ1-5; D gene unclear. Trimming removed 0 bases from V and 1 base from J, with 7 bases in between. The CDR3 is made up of 15 amino acids. Germline V CDR1 and CDR2: LGHNA, YNFKEQ. This CDR3 reads CASSQEAGSNQPQHF. The DNA of the CDR3 is TGTGCCAGCAGCCAAGAGGCAGGCAGCAATCAGCCCCAGCATTTT.

V gene TRBV6-5 combines with J gene TRBJ1-3; D is undetermined. The CDR3 consists of 14 residues. Per the germline V gene, CDR1 is MNHEY and CDR2 is SVGAGI. V lost 2 bases to trimming and J lost 2 bases, with 7 bases between them. The CDR3, as DNA: TGTGCCAGCAGTTACGTAGAGCCTGGAAACACCATATATTTT. As protein: CASSYVEPGNTIYF.

The V gene is TRBV28, the J gene TRBJ2-7, with 9 bases lining up with TRBD1. Germline V CDR1 and CDR2: MDHEN, SYDVKM. The CDR3 loop spans 15 amino acids. After removal of 9 bases from V and 3 bases from J, the junction contained 12 bases not matched to a gene. This CDR3 is CASKLPGTGIYEQYF. CDR3 nucleotides: TGTGCCAGTAAGCTTCCGGGGACAGGGATCTACGAGCAGTACTTC.

This clone has more than one count but fewer than ten. The chain links TRBV5-1 to TRBJ1-6; D uncertain. CDR3 length: 19 residues. The V gene's germline CDR1 is SGHRS and CDR2 YFSETQ. The V end was cut by 0 bases, the J end by 1 base, with 17 bases between. The CDR3 sequence is CASSLAGRRGGSYNSPLHF. For the CDR3, the DNA is TGCGCCAGCAGCTTGGCCGGTCGTCGAGGAGGATCCTATAATTCACCCCTCCACTTT. The full variable domain, with the rest looked up from reference TRBV5-1 and TRBJ1-6, is KAGVTQTPRYLIKTRGQQVTLSCSPISGHRSVSWYQQTPGQGLQFLFEYFSETQRNKGNFPGRFSGRQFSNSRSEMNVSTLELGDSALYLCASSLAGRRGGSYNSPLHFGNGTRLTVT.

This chain joins TRBV28 and TRBJ2-6; tentatively, D is TRBD2 (7 bases). Trimming removed 5 bases at V and 2 bases at J, with 10 bases between. This CDR3 contains 15 residues. CDR1 MDHEN and CDR2 SYDVKM come from the germline V gene. DNA of the CDR3: TGTGCCAGCAGTGGGGGGGCAGCTGGGGCCAACGTCCTGACTTTC. Translating gives CASSGGAAGANVLTF.

The chain joins TRBV4-3 to TRBJ2-1; D is undetermined. The germline V and J ends were trimmed by 0 bases and 5 bases, with 8 bases remaining between them. This CDR3 has 14 residues. Germline V CDR1 and CDR2: LGHNA, YSLEER. In nucleotides, the CDR3 is TGCGCCAGCAGCCAAGATTGGTCTAACAATGAGCAGTTCTTC. Amino acids: CASSQDWSNNEQFF.

The chain combines TRBV6-2 or TRBV6-3 with TRBJ1-2; D is perhaps TRBD1 (6 bases). Trimming took off 0 bases at V and 6 bases at J, with 17 bases between the two ends. Germline V gene sequence: CDR1 MNHEY, CDR2 SVGEGT. The CDR3 has 16 residues. The CDR3 protein is CASSYSTDRGGHGYTF. The DNA of the CDR3 is TGTGCCAGCAGTTACTCCACGGACCGGGGGGGGCATGGCTACACCTTC.

The rearrangement joins TRBV13 to TRBJ2-5; D perhaps matches TRBD1 (6 bases). The CDR3 length is 15 residues. The V end was cut by 5 bases, the J end by 2 bases, with 15 bases between. Germline V gene data show CDR1 as PRHDT and CDR2 as FYEKMQ (reference sequence). CDR3 loop: CASSATGQRQETQYF. For the CDR3, the DNA is TGTGCCAGCAGCGCAACGGGACAACGACAAGAGACCCAGTACTTC.

In regard to this clone: Relative to the germline gene, one junction end is altered; a read error may explain this. The V gene is TRBV6-2 or TRBV6-3, the J gene TRBJ2-5; D is possibly TRBD1 (5 bases). Germline-derived CDR1 and CDR2 are MNHEY and SVGEGT. The CDR3 has 16 residues. The CDR3 DNA reads TGTGCCAGCAGTTACCCCTCGGCAGGGCACCAGGAGACCCAGTACTTC. Amino acid sequence: CASSYPSAGHQETQYF.

The count of this clone is one. The V and J genes are TRBV30 and TRBJ2-1; maybe TRBD2 (6 bases). Germline V gene lookup returns CDR1 GTSNPN and CDR2 SVGIG (reference sequence). The CDR3 is 13 residues long. V shed 5 bases and J shed 9 bases, with 17 bases lying between them. The CDR3 here is CAWAGTRSSEQFF. CDR3 in DNA: TGTGCCTGGGCCGGGACTCGTTCCAGTGAGCAGTTCTTC.

On this clone: Other DNA sequences in this sample translate to the same CDR3. The rearrangement joins TRBV9 to TRBJ2-7, with 7 bases aligning to TRBD2. The CDR3 covers 14 residues. With V trimmed by 0 bases and J by 4 bases, 4 bases remained unmatched. Germline CDR1 SGDLS, CDR2 YYNGEE. The CDR3 region has the DNA TGTGCCAGCAGCGTAGCCGGGGGAGGGTACGAGCAGTACTTC. Translated: CASSVAGGGYEQYF.

J is TRBJ2-7 and V is TRBV7-9; 7 bases agree with TRBD2. V lost 6 bases, J lost 3 bases, and 17 bases stayed unmatched. CDR3 length equals 17 residues. Germline V gene data show CDR1 as SEHNR and CDR2 as FQNEAQ (reference sequence). DNA for the CDR3: TGTGCCAGCAGTCATCCCCCCGGGGGAGGGCACCACTACGAGCAGTACTTC. It codes for CASSHPPGGGHHYEQYF.

This chain joins TRBV2 and TRBJ2-5, with 12 positions matching TRBD2. The length of the CDR3 is 16 residues. The germline V gene has CDR1 SNHLY and CDR2 FYNNEI. Losses at the gene ends were 3 bases for V and 2 bases for J; bases not matched to a gene: 4. Here the CDR3 reads CASSELAGGDQETQYF. The CDR3 region has the DNA TGTGCCAGCAGTGAGCTAGCGGGGGGGGATCAAGAGACCCAGTACTTC.

V and J are TRBV7-9 and TRBJ1-5; no firm D call. V lost 5 bases and J 2 bases, leaving 13 bases between the germline ends. The CDR3 is made up of 15 amino acids. Looked up from germline, CDR1 is SEHNR and CDR2 is FQNEAQ (reference sequence). The DNA for the CDR3 is TGTGCCAGCAGCCCCCCGGGGTCGGGCAATCAGCCCCAGCATTTT. This encodes CASSPPGSGNQPQHF. Supplemented by reference TRBV7-9 and TRBJ1-5, the full variable domain reads DTGVSQNPRHKITKRGQNVTFRCDPISEHNRLYWYRQTLGQGPEFLTYFQNEAQLEKSRLLSDRFSAERPKGSFSTLEIQRTEQGDSAMYLCASSPPGSGNQPQHFGDGTRLSIL.